The rows below give T cell receptor beta chains drawn from one sample of a study of blood T cell repertoires in COVID-19. Sequencing was performed with immunoSEQ multiplex PCR; in TCRdb, only in-frame clones are kept and a portion is missing. The repertoire includes around 370,000 clones, about 90% of them detected once, and roughly 3.5% sits in the top ten. Source material: peripheral blood. The receptors stem from a young woman who had recovered from COVID-19. Each CDR3 is given with its conserved first and last residue. A D gene is named only where the DNA matches it firmly. Clone size is shown for a subset of rows, as once, few, many or a class of expanded clone.

cdr3_aa: CASNSGLTSYNEQFF
cdr3_nt: TGTGCCAGCAACTCGGGATTAACATCCTACAATGAGCAGTTCTTC
v_call: TRBV2
j_call: TRBJ2-1
clone_size: NA
d_call: NA

cdr3_aa: CASSFPGGRGTGELFF
cdr3_nt: TGTGCCAGCAGCTTTCCCGGGGGGCGCGGAACCGGGGAGCTGTTTTTT
v_call: TRBV7-2
j_call: TRBJ2-2
clone_size: once
d_call: NA

cdr3_aa: CASSSGTGRETQYF
cdr3_nt: TGTGCCAGCAGCTCCGGGACAGGGCGTGAGACCCAGTACTTC
v_call: TRBV7-2
j_call: TRBJ2-5
clone_size: NA
d_call: TRBD1

cdr3_aa: CASSLSGRNYGYTF
cdr3_nt: TGTGCCAGCAGTCTGTCAGGGCGTAACTATGGCTACACCTTC
v_call: TRBV27
j_call: TRBJ1-2
clone_size: NA
d_call: NA

cdr3_aa: CASSLGQRTYGYTF
cdr3_nt: TGTGCCAGCAGCTTGGGACAGCGTACCTATGGCTACACCTTC
v_call: TRBV5-4
j_call: TRBJ1-2
clone_size: NA
d_call: NA

cdr3_aa: CASGRSTGADTDTQYF
cdr3_nt: TGTGCTAGTGGCCGCTCGACAGGGGCTGACACAGATACGCAGTATTTT
v_call: TRBV12-5
j_call: TRBJ2-3
clone_size: NA
d_call: TRBD1

cdr3_aa: CASSETGSRGYTF
cdr3_nt: TGCGCCAGCAGTGAGACGGGTTCGCGGGGCTACACCTTC
v_call: TRBV10-1
j_call: TRBJ1-2
clone_size: few
d_call: NA

cdr3_aa: CASSSGLAGGSNEQFF
cdr3_nt: TGTGCCAGCAGCTCCGGACTAGCGGGAGGATCCAATGAGCAGTTCTTC
v_call: TRBV11-3
j_call: TRBJ2-1
clone_size: many
d_call: TRBD2

cdr3_aa: CASSTGTVRYGYTF
cdr3_nt: TGTGCCAGTAGTACCGGGACAGTGCGTTATGGCTACACCTTC
v_call: TRBV19
j_call: TRBJ1-2
clone_size: once
d_call: TRBD1

cdr3_aa: CASSPGLRPGETQYF
cdr3_nt: TGTGCCAGCAGCCCCGGTCTGAGGCCAGGGGAGACCCAGTACTTC
v_call: TRBV3-1/TRBV3-2
j_call: TRBJ2-5
clone_size: NA
d_call: NA

cdr3_aa: CASSFNRLYGYTF
cdr3_nt: TGTGCCAGCAGTTTCAACAGGCTCTATGGCTACACCTTC
v_call: TRBV27
j_call: TRBJ1-2
clone_size: NA
d_call: NA

cdr3_aa: CATSDFFGQGNTGELFF
cdr3_nt: TGTGCCACCAGTGATTTTTTCGGACAGGGGAACACCGGGGAGCTGTTTTTT
v_call: TRBV24-1
j_call: TRBJ2-2
clone_size: NA
d_call: TRBD1

cdr3_aa: CASSPAIGSSYNSPLHF
cdr3_nt: TGTGCCAGCAGCCCGGCTATCGGGAGCTCCTATAATTCACCCCTCCACTTT
v_call: TRBV5-4
j_call: TRBJ1-6
clone_size: once
d_call: NA

cdr3_aa: CATSDLGDSKAFF
cdr3_nt: TGTGCCACCAGTGATTTAGGGGACAGCAAAGCTTTCTTT
v_call: TRBV24-1
j_call: TRBJ1-1
clone_size: NA
d_call: TRBD1

cdr3_aa: CASSPRRGLGQFF
cdr3_nt: TGTGCCAGCAGCCCCCGGCGCGGACTAGGGCAGTTCTTC
v_call: TRBV7-8
j_call: TRBJ2-1
clone_size: NA
d_call: TRBD2

cdr3_aa: CASSRGGPSYNEQFF
cdr3_nt: TGTGCCAGCAGCCGGGGGGGTCCCTCCTACAATGAGCAGTTCTTC
v_call: TRBV6-2/TRBV6-3
j_call: TRBJ2-1
clone_size: NA
d_call: TRBD2

cdr3_aa: CASSLVAGAYNEQFF
cdr3_nt: TGTGCCAGCAGCTTAGTAGCGGGAGCCTACAATGAGCAGTTCTTC
v_call: TRBV7-9
j_call: TRBJ2-1
clone_size: NA
d_call: TRBD2

cdr3_aa: CASSFTLAGGLVEQFF
cdr3_nt: TGTGCCAGCAGCTTTACACTAGCGGGAGGTTTGGTAGAGCAGTTCTTC
v_call: TRBV7-2
j_call: TRBJ2-1
clone_size: NA
d_call: TRBD2

cdr3_aa: CASSLVVRGTQYF
cdr3_nt: TGTGCCAGCAGCTTAGTCGTCAGGGGGACCCAGTACTTC
v_call: TRBV7-9
j_call: TRBJ2-5
clone_size: NA
d_call: NA

cdr3_aa: CASTARGRETQYF
cdr3_nt: TGTGCCAGCACCGCACGGGGTCGGGAGACCCAGTACTTC
v_call: TRBV3-1/TRBV3-2
j_call: TRBJ2-5
clone_size: NA
d_call: NA

cdr3_aa: CASSRDRGPLLEAFF
cdr3_nt: TGCGCCAGCAGCCGGGACAGGGGTCCTCTACTTGAAGCTTTCTTT
v_call: TRBV4-1
j_call: TRBJ1-1
clone_size: NA
d_call: TRBD1

cdr3_aa: CASSDRDRGGAFF
cdr3_nt: TGTGCCAGCAGTGATAGGGACAGGGGTGGAGCTTTCTTT
v_call: TRBV6-1
j_call: TRBJ1-1
clone_size: NA
d_call: TRBD1

cdr3_aa: CASSEWGQTTNEKLFF
cdr3_nt: TGTGCCAGCAGTGAATGGGGACAGACCACTAATGAAAAACTGTTTTTT
v_call: TRBV25-1
j_call: TRBJ1-4
clone_size: NA
d_call: TRBD1

cdr3_aa: CASSEIGARSNQPQHF
cdr3_nt: TGTGCCAGCAGTGAAATTGGGGCGCGGAGCAATCAGCCCCAGCATTTT
v_call: TRBV6-1
j_call: TRBJ1-5
clone_size: NA
d_call: NA

cdr3_aa: CASRPFPRLNTEAFF
cdr3_nt: TGTGCCAGTAGACCCTTCCCCCGGTTAAACACTGAAGCTTTCTTT
v_call: TRBV19
j_call: TRBJ1-1
clone_size: NA
d_call: NA

cdr3_aa: CASSETSNTGELFF
cdr3_nt: TGTGCCAGCAGCGAGACATCGAACACCGGGGAGCTGTTTTTT
v_call: TRBV7-9
j_call: TRBJ2-2
clone_size: NA
d_call: NA

cdr3_aa: CASSQEGQGFQPQHF
cdr3_nt: TGCGCCAGCAGCCAGGAAGGACAGGGGTTTCAGCCCCAGCATTTT
v_call: TRBV4-1
j_call: TRBJ1-5
clone_size: NA
d_call: TRBD1

cdr3_aa: CASSFSGDNQPQHF
cdr3_nt: TGTGCCAGCAGCTTCTCGGGAGACAATCAGCCCCAGCATTTT
v_call: TRBV7-9
j_call: TRBJ1-5
clone_size: NA
d_call: NA

cdr3_aa: CASSLGGGLGTEAFF
cdr3_nt: TGTGCCAGCAGTTTAGGGGGCGGGCTGGGGACTGAAGCTTTCTTT
v_call: TRBV27
j_call: TRBJ1-1
clone_size: NA
d_call: NA

cdr3_aa: CSASWQAGYQETQYF
cdr3_nt: TGCAGTGCTAGTTGGCAAGCGGGGTACCAAGAGACCCAGTACTTC
v_call: TRBV20-1
j_call: TRBJ2-5
clone_size: NA
d_call: TRBD2

cdr3_aa: CASSPESEQPQHF
cdr3_nt: TGCGCCAGCAGCCCGGAGTCTGAGCAGCCCCAGCATTTT
v_call: TRBV5-1
j_call: TRBJ1-5
clone_size: NA
d_call: NA

cdr3_aa: CASSPMDQGLNEQFF
cdr3_nt: TGTGCCAGCAGCCCGATGGACCAGGGCCTCAATGAGCAGTTCTTC
v_call: TRBV5-4
j_call: TRBJ2-1
clone_size: NA
d_call: NA